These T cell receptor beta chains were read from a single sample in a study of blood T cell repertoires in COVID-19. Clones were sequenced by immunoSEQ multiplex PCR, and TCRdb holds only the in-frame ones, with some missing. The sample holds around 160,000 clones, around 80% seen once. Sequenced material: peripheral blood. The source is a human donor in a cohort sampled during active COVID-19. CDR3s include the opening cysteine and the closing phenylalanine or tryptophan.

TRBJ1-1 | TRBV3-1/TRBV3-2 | CASSLSPGTGATEAFF
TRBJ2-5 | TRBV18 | CASSPLAGGEQETQYF
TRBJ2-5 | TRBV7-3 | CASSLGLGGPTQETQYF
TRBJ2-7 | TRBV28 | CASSPAWGLYEQYF
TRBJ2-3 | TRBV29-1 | CSVDVGGGTDTQYF
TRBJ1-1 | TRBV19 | CASSILGGGTEAFF
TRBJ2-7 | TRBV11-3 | CASSRGGQGVTMDF
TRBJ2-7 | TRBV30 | CAWSVGQGVHEQYF
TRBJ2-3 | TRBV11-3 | CASSLSRGLTDTQYF
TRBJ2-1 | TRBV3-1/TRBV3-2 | CASSWEGGEQFF
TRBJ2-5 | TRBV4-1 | CASSQDITSGGLKETQYF
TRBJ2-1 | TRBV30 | CAWSLRDRGNEQFF
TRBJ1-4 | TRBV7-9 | CASRGQGGAGEKLFF
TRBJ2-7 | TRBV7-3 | CASSPAGPPYEQYF
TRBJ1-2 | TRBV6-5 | CASSYITGGGGGYTF
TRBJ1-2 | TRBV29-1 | CSVRSYGYTF